This T cell receptor beta chain was retrieved from a study of blood T cells in healthy people across ages. This clonotype has a count of ten or more. V lost 1 base, J lost 1 base, and 7 bases lay in between. CDR1 and CDR2 (germline): SGHVS, FQNEAQ. The CDR3 has 14 amino acids. Caucasian individuals from Russia who were healthy and aged 6 to 90 acted as donors. Alongside a J-beta primer mix, a sample-barcoded 5' primer served in a second PCR lasting roughly 6 to 12 cycles. Tags on each cDNA molecule came from a template-switch adaptor with 12 random nucleotides. TCRdb recomputed calls from the 5' RACE reads with MiXCR, one row per CDR3 protein. The table records some 940,000 distinct CDR3 sequences, almost 30% of them present only once. The same sample was also used in a study of T cells of mothers and their children.

The chain is built from TRBV7-8 and TRBJ1-1; no firm D call. The clonotype originates from a woman aged 40 to 49 in good health. Specimen: blood. The CDR3 DNA reads as TGTGCCAGCAGCTTAGGCTACGGGAACACTGAAGCTTTCTTT. Amino acid sequence: CASSLGYGNTEAFF.